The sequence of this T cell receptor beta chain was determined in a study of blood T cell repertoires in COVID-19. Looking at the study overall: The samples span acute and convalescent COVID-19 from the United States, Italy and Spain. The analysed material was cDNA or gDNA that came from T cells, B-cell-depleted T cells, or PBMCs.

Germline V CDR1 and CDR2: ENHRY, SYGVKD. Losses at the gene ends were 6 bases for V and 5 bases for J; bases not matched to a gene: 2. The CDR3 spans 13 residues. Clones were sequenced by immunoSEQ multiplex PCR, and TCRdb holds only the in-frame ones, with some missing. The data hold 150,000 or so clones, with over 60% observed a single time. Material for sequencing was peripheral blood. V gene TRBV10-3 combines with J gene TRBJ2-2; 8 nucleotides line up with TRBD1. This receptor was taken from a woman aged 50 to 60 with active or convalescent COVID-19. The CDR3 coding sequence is TGTGCCATCAGCACAGGGGGTACCGGGGAGCTGTTTTTT. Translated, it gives CAISTGGTGELFF.